This T cell receptor (beta chain) was captured by sequencing in a study of CD8 T cells in Susac syndrome. There are 16 residues in the CDR3. The germline V gene has CDR1 SGHTA and CDR2 FQGNSA. The V gene end was trimmed by 7 bases and the J gene end by 3 bases; junction bases not matched to a gene: 8. TCR beta from blood CD8+ and CD4+ T cells was sequenced. RNA was extracted with the RNeasy kit, and a quantity of roughly 0.5 to 1 ug was reverse transcribed using random hexamers. Amplification of TCR beta CDR3 across 54 Vbeta and 13 Jbeta was performed with immunoSEQ multiplex PCR. TCRdb independently ran MiXCR on the immunoSEQ multiplex PCR reads; one entry per CDR3 protein. Seen here are some 180,000 distinct CDR3 sequences, around 94% observed once, and the top ten hold 0.095% to 0.1%.

Material for sequencing was CD4+ T cells from PBMCs. V is TRBV7-2 and J is TRBJ2-1; 11 bases match TRBD2. The TCR originated in a human donor with Susac syndrome. The CDR3, as DNA: TGTGCCAGCAACCCGGGGACTAGCGGAGGCTACAATGAGCAGTTCTTC. Its protein product is CASNPGTSGGYNEQFF.